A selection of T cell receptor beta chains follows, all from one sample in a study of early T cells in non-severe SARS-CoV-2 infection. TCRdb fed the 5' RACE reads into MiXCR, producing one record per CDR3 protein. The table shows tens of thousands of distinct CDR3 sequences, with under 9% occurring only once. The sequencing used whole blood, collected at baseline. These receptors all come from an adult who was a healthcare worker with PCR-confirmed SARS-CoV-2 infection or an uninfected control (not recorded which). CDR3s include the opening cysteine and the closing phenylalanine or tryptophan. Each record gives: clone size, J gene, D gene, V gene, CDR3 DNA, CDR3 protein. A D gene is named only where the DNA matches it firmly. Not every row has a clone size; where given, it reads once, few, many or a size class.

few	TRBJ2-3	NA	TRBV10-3	TGTGCCATCAGGTCGGGACGTCCCACAGATACGCAGTATTTT	CAIRSGRPTDTQYF
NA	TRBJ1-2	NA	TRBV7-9	TGTGCCAGCAGCTTATCTCTGAACTATGGCTACACCTTC	CASSLSLNYGYTF
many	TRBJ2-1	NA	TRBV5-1	TGCGCCAGCAGCTTCTTTGTCTGGAGGGGGGAAGGCAATGAGCAGTTCTTC	CASSFFVWRGEGNEQFF
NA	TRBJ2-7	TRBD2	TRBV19	TGTGCCACCGGGAGCGGGGCCTCCTACGAGCAGTACTTC	CATGSGASYEQYF
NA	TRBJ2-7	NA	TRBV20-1	TGCAGTGCTAGGGCCGGGACTTCCTACGAGCAGTACTTC	CSARAGTSYEQYF
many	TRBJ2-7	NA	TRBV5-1	TGCGCCAGCGGGTCAGGACTGGACTCCTACGAGCAGTACTTC	CASGSGLDSYEQYF
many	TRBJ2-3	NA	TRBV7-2	TGTGCCAGCAGCTTAGGACCAGCAGATACGCAGTATTTT	CASSLGPADTQYF
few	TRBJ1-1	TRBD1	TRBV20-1	TGCAGTGCTAGAGACGACAGGGGGCCGAACACTGAAGCTTTCTTT	CSARDDRGPNTEAFF
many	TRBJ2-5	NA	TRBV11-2	TGTGCCAGCAGCTTATCCCTTGGGACCCAGTACTTC	CASSLSLGTQYF
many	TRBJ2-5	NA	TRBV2	TGTGCCAGCAGTGATTGGTCGGAGACCCAGTACTTC	CASSDWSETQYF
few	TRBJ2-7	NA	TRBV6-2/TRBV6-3	TGTGCCAGCAGCCAGTGGATCTACGAGCAGTACTTC	CASSQWIYEQYF
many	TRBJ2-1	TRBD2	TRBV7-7	TGTGCTAGCAGTAGGGGACTAGCGGGGGACAATGAGCAGTTCTTC	CASSRGLAGDNEQFF
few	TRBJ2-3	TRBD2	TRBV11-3	TGTGCCAGCAGCTCTAGCGGGGTGACGCAGTATTTT	CASSSSGVTQYF
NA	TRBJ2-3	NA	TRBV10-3	TGTGCCATTCACCCAGGGTCCCTCACAGATACGCAGTATTTT	CAIHPGSLTDTQYF
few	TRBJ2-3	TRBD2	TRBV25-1	TGTGCCACAGGTACAGCGGGGGGGCTCACAGATACGCAGTATTTT	CATGTAGGLTDTQYF
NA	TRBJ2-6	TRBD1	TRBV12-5	TGTGCTAGTGGTTTGACACAGGGGCCACGCCGACTTGGGGCCAACGTCCTGACTTTC	CASGLTQGPRRLGANVLTF
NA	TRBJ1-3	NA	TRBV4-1	TGCGCCAGCAGTCGCAGCGGGGGGGAGTATTCTGGAAACACCATATATTTT	CASSRSGGEYSGNTIYF
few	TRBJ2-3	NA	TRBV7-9	TGTGCCAGCACCCTTGCGGGCACAGATACGCAGTATTTT	CASTLAGTDTQYF
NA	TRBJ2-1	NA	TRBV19	TGTGCCAGTAGCCCCGGGCAGGGGATCCGCCTGGGGCAGTTCTTC	CASSPGQGIRLGQFF
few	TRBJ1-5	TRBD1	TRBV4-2	TGTGCCAGCAGCCAAGGACAGGGGGCAAGGCAGCCCCAGCATTTT	CASSQGQGARQPQHF
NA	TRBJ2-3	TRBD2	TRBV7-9	TGTGCCAGCAGCCCCCGCGGGAGGAGCACAGATACGCAGTATTTT	CASSPRGRSTDTQYF
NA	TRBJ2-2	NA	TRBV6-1	TGTGCCAGCAGTGTTGAAGGGTTACCGGCTCCCGGGGAGCTGTTTTTT	CASSVEGLPAPGELFF
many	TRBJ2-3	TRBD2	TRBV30	TGTGCCTGGAGGCCCTGGCGGGAGGTCACAGATACGCAGTATTTT	CAWRPWREVTDTQYF
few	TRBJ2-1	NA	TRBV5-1	TGCGCCAGCAGCTTGGTGGGGCGGGGTGACAATGAGCAGTTCTTC	CASSLVGRGDNEQFF
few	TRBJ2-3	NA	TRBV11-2	TGTGCCAGCAGCTTGGGTATTGGAACAGATACGCAGTATTTT	CASSLGIGTDTQYF
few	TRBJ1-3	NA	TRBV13	TGTGCCAGCAGCTTAGGAACAGAGTACTCTGGAAACACCATATATTTT	CASSLGTEYSGNTIYF
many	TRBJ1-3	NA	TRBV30	TGTGCCTGGAGTAAAGGTTATGGAAACACCATATATTTT	CAWSKGYGNTIYF
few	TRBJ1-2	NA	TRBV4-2	TGTGCCAGCAGCCAAGATCGGGGGACAATCTATGGCTACACCTTC	CASSQDRGTIYGYTF
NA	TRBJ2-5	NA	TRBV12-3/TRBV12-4	TGTGCCAGCAGTTACCCGGGGTCAGAGACCCAGTACTTC	CASSYPGSETQYF
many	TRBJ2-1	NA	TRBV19	TGTGCCAGTAGGCCGGGACACTCGTACAATGAGCAGTTCTTC	CASRPGHSYNEQFF
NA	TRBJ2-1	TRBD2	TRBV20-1	TGCAGTGCCCTCGGGACTAGCGGGAGGAATGAGCAGTTCTTC	CSALGTSGRNEQFF
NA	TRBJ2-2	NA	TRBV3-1	TGTGCCAGCAGCCCGCAGTCCACCGGGGAGCTGTTTTTT	CASSPQSTGELFF
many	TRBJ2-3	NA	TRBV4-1	TGCGCCAGCAGCCAAGATTACCGAGATACGCAGTATTTT	CASSQDYRDTQYF
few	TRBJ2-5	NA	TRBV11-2	TGTGCCAGCAGCCCTAGTGGGGGGCAAGAGACCCAGTACTTC	CASSPSGGQETQYF